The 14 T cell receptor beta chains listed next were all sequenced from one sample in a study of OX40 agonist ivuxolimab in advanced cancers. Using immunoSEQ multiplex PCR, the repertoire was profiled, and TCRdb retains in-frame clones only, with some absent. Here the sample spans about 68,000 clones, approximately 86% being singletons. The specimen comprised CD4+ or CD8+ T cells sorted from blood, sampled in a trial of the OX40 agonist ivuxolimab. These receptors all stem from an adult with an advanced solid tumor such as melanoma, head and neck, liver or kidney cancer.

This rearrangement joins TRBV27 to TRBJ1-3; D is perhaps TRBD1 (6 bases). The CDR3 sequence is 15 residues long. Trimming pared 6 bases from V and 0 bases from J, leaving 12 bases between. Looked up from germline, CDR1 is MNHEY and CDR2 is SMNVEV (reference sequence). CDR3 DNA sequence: TGTGCCAGCAGCCGGGGGGCCCTCTCTGGAAACACCATATATTTT. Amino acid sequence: CASSRGALSGNTIYF.

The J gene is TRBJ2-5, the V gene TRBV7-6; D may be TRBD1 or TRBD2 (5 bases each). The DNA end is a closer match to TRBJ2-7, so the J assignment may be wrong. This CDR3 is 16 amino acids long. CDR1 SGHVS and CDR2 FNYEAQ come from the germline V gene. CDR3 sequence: CASSLAWPRGEYEQYF. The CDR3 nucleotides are TGTGCCAGCAGCTTAGCGTGGCCTAGAGGGGAATACGAGCAGTACTTC.

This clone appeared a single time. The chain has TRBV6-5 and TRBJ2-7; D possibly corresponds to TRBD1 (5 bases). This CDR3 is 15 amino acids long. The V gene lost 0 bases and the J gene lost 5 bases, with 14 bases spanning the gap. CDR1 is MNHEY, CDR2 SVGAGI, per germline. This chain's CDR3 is CASSYSIKGYDEQYF. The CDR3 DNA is TGTGCCAGCAGTTACTCGATTAAGGGGTACGACGAGCAGTACTTC.

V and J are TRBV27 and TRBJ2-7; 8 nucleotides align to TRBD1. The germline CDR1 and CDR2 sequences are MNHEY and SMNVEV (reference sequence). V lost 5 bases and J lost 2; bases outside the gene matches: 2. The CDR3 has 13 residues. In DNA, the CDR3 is TGTGCCAGCAGTCGGACAGGGCCCTACGAGCAGTACTTC. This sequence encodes CASSRTGPYEQYF.

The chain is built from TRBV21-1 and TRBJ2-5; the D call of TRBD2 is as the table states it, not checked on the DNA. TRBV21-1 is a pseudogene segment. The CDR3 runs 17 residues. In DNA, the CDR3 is TGTGCCAGCAGCATAGCCCTGGGGAGCGAGATGGGAGAGACCCAGTACTTC. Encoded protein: CASSIALGSEMGETQYF.

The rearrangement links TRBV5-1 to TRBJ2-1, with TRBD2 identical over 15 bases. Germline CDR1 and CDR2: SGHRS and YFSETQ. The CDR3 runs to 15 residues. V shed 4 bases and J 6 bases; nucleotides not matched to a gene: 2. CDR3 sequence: CASSTGLAGGNEQFF. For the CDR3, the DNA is TGCGCCAGCAGCACGGGACTAGCGGGAGGCAATGAGCAGTTCTTC.

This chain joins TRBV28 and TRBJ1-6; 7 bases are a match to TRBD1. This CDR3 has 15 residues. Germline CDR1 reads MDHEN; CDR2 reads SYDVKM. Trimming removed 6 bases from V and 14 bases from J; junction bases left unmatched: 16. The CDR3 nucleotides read TGTGCCAGCAGCATGACAGGGCTCGGTAAGGGGGCCCTCCACTTT. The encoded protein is CASSMTGLGKGALHF.

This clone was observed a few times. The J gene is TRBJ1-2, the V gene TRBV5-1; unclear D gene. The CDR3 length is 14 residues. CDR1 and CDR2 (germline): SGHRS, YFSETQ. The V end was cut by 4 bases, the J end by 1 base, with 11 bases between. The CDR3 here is CASSALIGNYGYTF. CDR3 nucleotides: TGCGCCAGCAGCGCCCTTATTGGTAACTATGGCTACACCTTC.

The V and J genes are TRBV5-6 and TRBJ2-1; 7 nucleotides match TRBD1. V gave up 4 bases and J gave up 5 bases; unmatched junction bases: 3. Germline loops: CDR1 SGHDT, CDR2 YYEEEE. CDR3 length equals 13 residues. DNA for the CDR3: TGTGCCAGCAGCCCGGACAGGAACAATGAGCAGTTCTTC. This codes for CASSPDRNNEQFF.

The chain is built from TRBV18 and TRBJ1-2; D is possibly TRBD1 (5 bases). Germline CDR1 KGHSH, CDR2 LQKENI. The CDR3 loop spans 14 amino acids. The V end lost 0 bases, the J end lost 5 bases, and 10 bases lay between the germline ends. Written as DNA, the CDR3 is TGTGCCAGCTCACCACCAGGGGACTCATATGGCTACACCTTC. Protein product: CASSPPGDSYGYTF.

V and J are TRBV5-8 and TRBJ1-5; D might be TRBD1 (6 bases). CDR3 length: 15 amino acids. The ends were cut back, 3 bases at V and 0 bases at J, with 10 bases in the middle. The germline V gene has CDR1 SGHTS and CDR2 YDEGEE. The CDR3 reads CASSSGTSSNQPQHF. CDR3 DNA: TGTGCCAGCAGCTCCGGGACATCTAGCAATCAGCCCCAGCATTTT.

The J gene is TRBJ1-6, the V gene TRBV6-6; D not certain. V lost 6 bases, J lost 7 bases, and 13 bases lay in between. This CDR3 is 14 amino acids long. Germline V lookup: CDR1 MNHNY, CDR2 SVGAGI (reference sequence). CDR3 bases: TGTGCCAGCAGATCGGGAAACCCGAATTCACCCCTCCACTTT. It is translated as CASRSGNPNSPLHF.

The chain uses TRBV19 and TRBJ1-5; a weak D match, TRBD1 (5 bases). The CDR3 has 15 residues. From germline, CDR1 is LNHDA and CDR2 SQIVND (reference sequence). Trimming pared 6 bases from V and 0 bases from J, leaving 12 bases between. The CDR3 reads CASRTTGNSNQPQHF. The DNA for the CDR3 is TGTGCCAGTAGGACCACAGGAAATAGCAATCAGCCCCAGCATTTT.

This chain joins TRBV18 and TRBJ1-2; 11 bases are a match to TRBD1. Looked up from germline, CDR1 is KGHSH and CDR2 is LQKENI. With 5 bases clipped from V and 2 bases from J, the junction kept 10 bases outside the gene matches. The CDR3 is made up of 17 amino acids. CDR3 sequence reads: CASSAGQGAKWNYGYTF. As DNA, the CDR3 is TGTGCCAGCTCAGCCGGACAGGGGGCTAAATGGAACTATGGCTACACCTTC.